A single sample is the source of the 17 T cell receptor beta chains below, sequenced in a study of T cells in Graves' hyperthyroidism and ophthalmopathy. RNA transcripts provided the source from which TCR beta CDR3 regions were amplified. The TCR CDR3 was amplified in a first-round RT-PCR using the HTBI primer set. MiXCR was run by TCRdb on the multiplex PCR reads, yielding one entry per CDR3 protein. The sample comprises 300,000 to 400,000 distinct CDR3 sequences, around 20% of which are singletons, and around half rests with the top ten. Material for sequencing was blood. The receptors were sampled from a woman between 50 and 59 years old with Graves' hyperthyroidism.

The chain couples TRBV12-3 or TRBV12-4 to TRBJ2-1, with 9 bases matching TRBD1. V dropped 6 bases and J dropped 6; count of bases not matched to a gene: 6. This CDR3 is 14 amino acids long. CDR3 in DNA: TGTGCCAGCAGCCCAGGGACAGGGAGCAATGAGCAGTTCTTC. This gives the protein CASSPGTGSNEQFF.

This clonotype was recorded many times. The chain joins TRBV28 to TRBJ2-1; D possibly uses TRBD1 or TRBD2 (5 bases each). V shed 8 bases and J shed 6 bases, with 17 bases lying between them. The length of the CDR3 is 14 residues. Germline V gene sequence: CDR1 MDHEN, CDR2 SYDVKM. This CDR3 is CASVQGGRSNEQFF. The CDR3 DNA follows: TGTGCCAGCGTTCAGGGCGGGCGGTCCAATGAGCAGTTCTTC. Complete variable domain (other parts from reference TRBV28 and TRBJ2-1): DVKVTQSSRYLVKRTGEKVFLECVQDMDHENMFWYRQDPGLGLRLIYFSYDVKMKEKGDIPEGYSVSREKKERFSLILESASTNQTSMYLCASVQGGRSNEQFFGPGTRLTVL.

DNA for the CDR3: TGTGCCACCAGTGATTTCGGGTTTTCCTCCTACAATGAGCAGTTCTTC. It specifies CATSDFGFSSYNEQFF. The chain recombines TRBV24-1 with TRBJ2-1; D gene uncertain. With 1 base removed from V and 0 bases from J, the gap between germline ends came to 9 bases. The CDR3 contains 16 residues. Germline CDR1 is KGHDR and CDR2 is SFDVKD.

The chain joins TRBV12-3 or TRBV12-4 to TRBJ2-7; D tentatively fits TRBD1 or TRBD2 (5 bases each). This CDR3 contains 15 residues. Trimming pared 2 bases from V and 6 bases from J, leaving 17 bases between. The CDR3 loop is CASSLNGRDPAEQYF. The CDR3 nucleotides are TGTGCCAGCAGTTTAAATGGCAGGGACCCAGCCGAGCAGTACTTC.

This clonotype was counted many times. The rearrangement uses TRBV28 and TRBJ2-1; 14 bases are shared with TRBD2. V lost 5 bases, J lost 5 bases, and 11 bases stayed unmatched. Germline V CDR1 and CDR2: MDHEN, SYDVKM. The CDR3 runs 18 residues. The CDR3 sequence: CASSPLWTSGRSNNEQFF. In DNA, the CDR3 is TGTGCCAGCAGTCCCCTATGGACTAGCGGGAGGAGCAACAATGAGCAGTTCTTC.

CDR3 region: CASSLLENEQFF. Written as DNA, the CDR3 is TGCGCCAGCAGCTTACTAGAGAATGAGCAGTTCTTC. The chain uses TRBV5-1 and TRBJ2-1, with D possibly matching TRBD2 (5 bases). The CDR3 contains 12 residues. V gave up 2 bases and J gave up 7 bases, with 7 bases separating them. Germline-derived CDR1 and CDR2 are SGHRS and YFSETQ.

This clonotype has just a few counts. For the CDR3, the DNA is TGCGCCAGCAGCCAAGCCGGGACTAGGGGGGAGACCCAGTACTTC. It yields the protein CASSQAGTRGETQYF. This chain joins TRBV4-1 and TRBJ2-5; 8 bases map to TRBD2. V dropped 1 base and J dropped 5; count of bases not matched to a gene: 6. Germline V CDR1 and CDR2: MGHRA, YSYEKL. The length of the CDR3 is 15 residues.

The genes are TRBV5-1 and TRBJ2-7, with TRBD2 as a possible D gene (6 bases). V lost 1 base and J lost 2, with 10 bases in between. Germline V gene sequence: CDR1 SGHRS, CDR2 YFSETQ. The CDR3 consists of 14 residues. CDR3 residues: CASSLRGRPYEQYF. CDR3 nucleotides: TGCGCCAGCAGCTTGAGAGGGAGGCCCTACGAGCAGTACTTC.

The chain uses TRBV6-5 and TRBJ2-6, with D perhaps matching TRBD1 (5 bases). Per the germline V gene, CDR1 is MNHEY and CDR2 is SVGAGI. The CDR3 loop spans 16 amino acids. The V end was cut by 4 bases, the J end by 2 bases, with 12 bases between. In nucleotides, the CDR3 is TGTGCCAGCAGTTCATCGTCGACAGCTGGGGCCAACGTCCTGACTTTC. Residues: CASSSSSTAGANVLTF.

CDR3 coding DNA: TGCGCCAGCAGCCAAGTAGGACTAGGGGTTCCAGATACGCAGTATTTT. The encoded protein is CASSQVGLGVPDTQYF. This chain joins TRBV4-1 and TRBJ2-3; TRBD2 agrees at 7 bases. The germline CDR1 and CDR2 sequences are MGHRA and YSYEKL. The V and J ends lost 1 base and 4 bases, in that order; junction bases with no gene match: 8. The CDR3 has 16 residues.

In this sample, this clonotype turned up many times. CDR3 protein: CASSHPAGQDAGPKNIQYF. The CDR3 DNA sequence: TGTGCCAGCAGCCACCCCGCGGGACAGGACGCCGGTCCCAAAAACATTCAGTACTTC. The V gene is TRBV12-3 or TRBV12-4, the J gene TRBJ2-4, with TRBD1 identical over 8 bases. This CDR3 has 19 residues. The V and J ends lost 6 bases and 2 bases, in that order; junction bases with no gene match: 18.

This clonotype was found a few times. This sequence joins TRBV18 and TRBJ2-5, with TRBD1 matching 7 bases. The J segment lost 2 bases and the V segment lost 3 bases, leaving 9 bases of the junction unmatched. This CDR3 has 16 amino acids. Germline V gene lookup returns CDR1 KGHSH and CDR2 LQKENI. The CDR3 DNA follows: TGTGCCAGCTCACCCATAGAAGGGGGCTGGCAAGAGACCCAGTACTTC. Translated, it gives CASSPIEGGWQETQYF. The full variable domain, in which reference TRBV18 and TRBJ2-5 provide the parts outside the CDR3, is NAGVMQNPRHLVRRRGQEARLRCSPMKGHSHVYWYRQLPEEGLKFMVYLQKENIIDESGMPKERFSAEFPKEGPSILRIQQVVRGDSAAYFCASSPIEGGWQETQYFGPGTRLLVL.

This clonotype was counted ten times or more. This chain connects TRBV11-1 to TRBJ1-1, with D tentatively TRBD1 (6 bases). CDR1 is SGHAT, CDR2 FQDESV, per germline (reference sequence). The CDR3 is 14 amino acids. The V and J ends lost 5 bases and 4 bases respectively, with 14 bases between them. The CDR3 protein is CASSAGAGSTEAFF. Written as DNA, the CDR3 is TGTGCCAGCAGCGCAGGGGCGGGTAGCACTGAAGCTTTCTTT.

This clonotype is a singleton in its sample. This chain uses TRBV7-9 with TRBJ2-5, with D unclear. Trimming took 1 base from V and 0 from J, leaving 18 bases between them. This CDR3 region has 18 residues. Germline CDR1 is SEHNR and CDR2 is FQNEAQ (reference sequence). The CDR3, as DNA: TGTGCCAGCAGCTTAGGCTTAGGGAATTCTCGAAACCAAGAGACCCAGTACTTC. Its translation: CASSLGLGNSRNQETQYF.

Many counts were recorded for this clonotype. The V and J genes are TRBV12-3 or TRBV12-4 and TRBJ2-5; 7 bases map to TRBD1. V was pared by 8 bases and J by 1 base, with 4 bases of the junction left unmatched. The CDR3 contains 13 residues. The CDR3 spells CASQTGTQETQYF. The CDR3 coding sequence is TGTGCCAGCCAGACAGGGACCCAAGAGACCCAGTACTTC.

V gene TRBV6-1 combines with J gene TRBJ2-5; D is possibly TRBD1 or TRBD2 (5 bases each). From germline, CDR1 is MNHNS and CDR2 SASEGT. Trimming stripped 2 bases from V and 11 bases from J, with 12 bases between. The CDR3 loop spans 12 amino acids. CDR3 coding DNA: TGTGCCAGCAGTGAATGGGGGTATGTACAGTACTTC. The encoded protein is CASSEWGYVQYF.

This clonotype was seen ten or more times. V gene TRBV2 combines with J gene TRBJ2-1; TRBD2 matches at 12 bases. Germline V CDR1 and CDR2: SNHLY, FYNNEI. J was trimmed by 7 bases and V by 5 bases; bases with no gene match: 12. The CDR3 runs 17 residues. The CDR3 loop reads CASSRPLTSGSGNEQFF. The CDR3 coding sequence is TGTGCCAGCAGTCGTCCCCTGACTAGCGGGAGCGGTAATGAGCAGTTCTTC.